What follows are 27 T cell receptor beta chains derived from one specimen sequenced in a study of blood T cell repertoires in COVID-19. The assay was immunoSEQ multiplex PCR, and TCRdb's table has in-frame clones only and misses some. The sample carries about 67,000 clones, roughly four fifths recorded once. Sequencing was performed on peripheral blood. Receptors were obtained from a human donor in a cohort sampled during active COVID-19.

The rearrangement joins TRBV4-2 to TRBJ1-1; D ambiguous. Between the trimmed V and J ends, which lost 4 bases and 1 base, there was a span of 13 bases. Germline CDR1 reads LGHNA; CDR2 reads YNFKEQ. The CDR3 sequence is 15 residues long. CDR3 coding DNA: TGTGCCAGCAGCCCCCGGGGATTTTCGAACACTGAAGCTTTCTTT. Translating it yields CASSPRGFSNTEAFF.

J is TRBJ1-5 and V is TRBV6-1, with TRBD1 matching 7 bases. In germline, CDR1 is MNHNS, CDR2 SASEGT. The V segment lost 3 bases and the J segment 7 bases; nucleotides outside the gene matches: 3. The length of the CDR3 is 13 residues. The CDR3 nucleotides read TGTGCCAGCAGTGACACACAGGGGCAGCCCCAGCATTTT. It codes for CASSDTQGQPQHF.

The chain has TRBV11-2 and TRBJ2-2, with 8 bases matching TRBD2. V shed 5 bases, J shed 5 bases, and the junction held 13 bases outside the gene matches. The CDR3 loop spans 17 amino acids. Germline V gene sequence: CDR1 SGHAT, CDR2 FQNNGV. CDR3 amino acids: CASSPSGTSIRTGELFF. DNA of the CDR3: TGTGCCAGCAGCCCCTCCGGGACTAGTATTCGGACCGGGGAGCTGTTTTTT.

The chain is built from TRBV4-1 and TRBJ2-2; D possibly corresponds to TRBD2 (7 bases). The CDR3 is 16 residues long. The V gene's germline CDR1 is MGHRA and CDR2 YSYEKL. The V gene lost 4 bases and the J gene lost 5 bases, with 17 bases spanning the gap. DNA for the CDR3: TGCGCCAGCAGCCGGGGCGCGGGGGCTCGGACCGGGGAGCTGTTTTTT. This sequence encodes CASSRGAGARTGELFF.

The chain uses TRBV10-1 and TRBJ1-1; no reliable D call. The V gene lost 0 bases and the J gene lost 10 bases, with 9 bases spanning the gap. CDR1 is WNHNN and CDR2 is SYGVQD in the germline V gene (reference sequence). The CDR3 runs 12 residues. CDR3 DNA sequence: TGCGCCAGCAGTGAGTCACAGTGGGCAGCTTTCTTT. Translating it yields CASSESQWAAFF.

This CDR3 is CAWSVGRTDTQYF. The CDR3 DNA reads as TGTGCCTGGAGTGTCGGTCGAACAGATACGCAGTATTTT. The chain couples TRBV30 to TRBJ2-3; D not resolved. The CDR3 runs to 13 residues. Germline V gives CDR1 GTSNPN, CDR2 SVGIG (reference sequence). Deletions cut 0 bases from V and 3 bases from J, with 7 bases between.

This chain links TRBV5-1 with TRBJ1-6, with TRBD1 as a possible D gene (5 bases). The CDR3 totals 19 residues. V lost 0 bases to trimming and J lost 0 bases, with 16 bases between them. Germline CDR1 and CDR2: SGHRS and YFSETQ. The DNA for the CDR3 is TGCGCCAGCAGCTTGGCGTATTCAGGGCCCAGCTCCTATAATTCACCCCTCCACTTT. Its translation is CASSLAYSGPSSYNSPLHF.

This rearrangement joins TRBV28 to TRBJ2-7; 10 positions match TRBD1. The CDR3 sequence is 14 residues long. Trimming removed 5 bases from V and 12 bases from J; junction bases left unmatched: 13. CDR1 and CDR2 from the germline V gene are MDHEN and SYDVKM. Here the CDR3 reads CASSQSTGGDRWYF. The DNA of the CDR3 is TGTGCCAGCAGTCAATCGACAGGGGGCGATCGGTGGTACTTC.

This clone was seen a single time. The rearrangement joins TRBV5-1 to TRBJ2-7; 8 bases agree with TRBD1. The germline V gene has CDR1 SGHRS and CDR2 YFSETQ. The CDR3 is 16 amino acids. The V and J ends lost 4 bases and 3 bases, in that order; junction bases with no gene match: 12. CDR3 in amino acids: CASSNKATGALYEQYF. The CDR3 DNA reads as TGCGCCAGCAGCAATAAAGCGACAGGGGCACTCTACGAGCAGTACTTC.

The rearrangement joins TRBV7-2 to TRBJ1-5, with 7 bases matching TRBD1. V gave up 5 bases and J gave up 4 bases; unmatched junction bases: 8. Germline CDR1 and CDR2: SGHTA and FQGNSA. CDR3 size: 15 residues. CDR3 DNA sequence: TGTGCCAGCAGCCAAAGACAGGGAAATAATCAGCCCCAGCATTTT. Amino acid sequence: CASSQRQGNNQPQHF.

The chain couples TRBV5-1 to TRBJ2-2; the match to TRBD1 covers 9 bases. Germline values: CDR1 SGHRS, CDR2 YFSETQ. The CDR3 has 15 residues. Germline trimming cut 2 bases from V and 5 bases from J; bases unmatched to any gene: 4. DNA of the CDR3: TGCGCCAGCAGCTTCGGGACAGGGTTGACCGGGGAGCTGTTTTTT. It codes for CASSFGTGLTGELFF. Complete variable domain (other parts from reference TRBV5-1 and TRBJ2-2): KAGVTQTPRYLIKTRGQQVTLSCSPISGHRSVSWYQQTPGQGLQFLFEYFSETQRNKGNFPGRFSGRQFSNSRSEMNVSTLELGDSALYLCASSFGTGLTGELFFGEGSRLTVL.

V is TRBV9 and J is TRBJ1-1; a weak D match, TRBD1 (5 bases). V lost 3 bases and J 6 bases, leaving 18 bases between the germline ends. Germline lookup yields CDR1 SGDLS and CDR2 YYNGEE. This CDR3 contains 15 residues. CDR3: CASSALQGTRAEAFF. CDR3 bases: TGTGCCAGCAGCGCCCTCCAGGGCACCAGGGCTGAAGCTTTCTTT.

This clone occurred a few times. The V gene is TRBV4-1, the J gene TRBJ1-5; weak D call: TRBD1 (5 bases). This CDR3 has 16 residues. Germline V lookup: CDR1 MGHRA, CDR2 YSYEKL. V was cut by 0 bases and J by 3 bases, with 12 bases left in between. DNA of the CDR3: TGCGCCAGCAGCCAAGACTTTTCAGGGTACAATCAGCCCCAGCATTTT. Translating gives CASSQDFSGYNQPQHF.

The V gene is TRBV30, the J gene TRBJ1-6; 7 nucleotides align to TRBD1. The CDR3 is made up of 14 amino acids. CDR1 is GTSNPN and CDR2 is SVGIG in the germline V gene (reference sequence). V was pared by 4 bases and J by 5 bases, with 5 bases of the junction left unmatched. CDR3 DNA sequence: TGTGCCTGGAAGAGGGGACAGCATAATTCACCCCTCCACTTT. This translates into CAWKRGQHNSPLHF.

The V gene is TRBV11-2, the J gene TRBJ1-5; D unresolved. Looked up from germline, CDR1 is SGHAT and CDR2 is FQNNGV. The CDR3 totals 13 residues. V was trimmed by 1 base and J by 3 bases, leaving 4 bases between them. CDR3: CASSLGANQPQHF. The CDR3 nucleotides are TGTGCCAGCAGCTTAGGGGCCAATCAGCCCCAGCATTTT. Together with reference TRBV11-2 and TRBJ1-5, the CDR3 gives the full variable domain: EAGVAQSPRYKIIEKRQSVAFWCNPISGHATLYWYQQILGQGPKLLIQFQNNGVVDDSQLPKDRFSAERLKGVDSTLKIQPAKLEDSAVYLCASSLGANQPQHFGDGTRLSIL.

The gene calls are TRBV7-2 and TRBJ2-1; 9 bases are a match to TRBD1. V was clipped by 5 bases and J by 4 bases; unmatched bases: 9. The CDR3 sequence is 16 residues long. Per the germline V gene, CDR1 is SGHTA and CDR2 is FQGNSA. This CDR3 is CASSPQQGALYNEQFF. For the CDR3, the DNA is TGTGCCAGCAGCCCCCAACAGGGGGCGCTTTACAATGAGCAGTTCTTC.

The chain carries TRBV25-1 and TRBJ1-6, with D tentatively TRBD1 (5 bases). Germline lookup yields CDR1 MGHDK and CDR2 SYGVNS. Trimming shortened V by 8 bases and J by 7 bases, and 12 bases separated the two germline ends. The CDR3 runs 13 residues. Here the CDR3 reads CASGDYNNSPLHF. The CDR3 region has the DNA TGTGCCAGCGGGGACTATAACAATTCACCCCTCCACTTT. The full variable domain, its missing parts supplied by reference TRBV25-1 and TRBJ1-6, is EADIYQTPRYLVIGTGKKITLECSQTMGHDKMYWYQQDPGMELHLIHYSYGVNSTEKGDLSSESTVSRIRTEHFPLTLESARPSHTSQYLCASGDYNNSPLHFGNGTRLTVT.

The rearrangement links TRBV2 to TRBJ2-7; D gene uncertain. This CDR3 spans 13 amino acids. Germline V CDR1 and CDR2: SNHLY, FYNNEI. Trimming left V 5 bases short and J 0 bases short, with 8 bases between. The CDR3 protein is CASSRHPSYEQYF. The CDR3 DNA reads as TGTGCCAGCAGTCGACACCCCTCCTACGAGCAGTACTTC.

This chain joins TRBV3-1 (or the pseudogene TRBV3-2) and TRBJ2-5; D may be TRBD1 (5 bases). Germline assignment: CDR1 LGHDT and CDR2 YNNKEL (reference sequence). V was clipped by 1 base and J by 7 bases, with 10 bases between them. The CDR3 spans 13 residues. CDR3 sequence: CASSQGGWGTQYF. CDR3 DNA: TGTGCCAGCAGCCAAGGGGGCTGGGGGACCCAGTACTTC.

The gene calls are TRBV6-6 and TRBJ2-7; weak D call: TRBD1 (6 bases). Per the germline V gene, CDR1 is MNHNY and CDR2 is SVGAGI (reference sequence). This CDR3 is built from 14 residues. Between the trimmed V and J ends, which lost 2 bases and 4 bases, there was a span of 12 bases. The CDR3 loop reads CASSYAGGGYEQYF. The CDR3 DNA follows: TGTGCCAGCAGTTACGCTGGGGGCGGGTACGAGCAGTACTTC.

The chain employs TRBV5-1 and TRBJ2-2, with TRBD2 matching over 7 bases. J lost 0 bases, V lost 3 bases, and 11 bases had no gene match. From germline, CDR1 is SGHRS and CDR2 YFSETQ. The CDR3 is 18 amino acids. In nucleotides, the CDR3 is TGCGCCAGCAGCTATGCGGGAGTCTTTGCGTCGAACACCGGGGAGCTGTTTTTT. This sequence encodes CASSYAGVFASNTGELFF.

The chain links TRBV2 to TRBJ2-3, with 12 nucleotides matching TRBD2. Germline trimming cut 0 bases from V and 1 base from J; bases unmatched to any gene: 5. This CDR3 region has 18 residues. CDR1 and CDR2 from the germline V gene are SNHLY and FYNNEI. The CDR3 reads CASSEALAGGPGTDTQYF. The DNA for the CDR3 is TGTGCCAGCAGTGAAGCCCTAGCGGGGGGGCCGGGCACAGATACGCAGTATTTT.

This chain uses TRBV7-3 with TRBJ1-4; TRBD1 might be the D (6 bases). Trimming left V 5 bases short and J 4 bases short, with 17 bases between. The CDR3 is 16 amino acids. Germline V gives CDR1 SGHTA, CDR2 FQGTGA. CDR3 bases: TGTGCCAGCAGCCCAACCGGGACACGAGGTAATGAAAAACTGTTTTTT. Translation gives CASSPTGTRGNEKLFF.

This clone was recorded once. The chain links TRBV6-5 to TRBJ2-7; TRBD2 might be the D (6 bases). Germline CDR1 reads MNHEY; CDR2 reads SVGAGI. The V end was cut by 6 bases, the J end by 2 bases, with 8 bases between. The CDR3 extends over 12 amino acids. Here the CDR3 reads CASRGLTYEQYF. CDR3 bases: TGTGCCAGCAGGGGACTCACCTACGAGCAGTACTTC.

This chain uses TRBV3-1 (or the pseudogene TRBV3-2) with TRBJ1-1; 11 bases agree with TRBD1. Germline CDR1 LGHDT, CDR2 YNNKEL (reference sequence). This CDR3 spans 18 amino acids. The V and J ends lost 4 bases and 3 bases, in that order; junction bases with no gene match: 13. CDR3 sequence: CASSPRGRTGGMDTEAFF. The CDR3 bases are TGTGCCAGCAGCCCCCGTGGAAGGACAGGGGGCATGGACACTGAAGCTTTCTTT.

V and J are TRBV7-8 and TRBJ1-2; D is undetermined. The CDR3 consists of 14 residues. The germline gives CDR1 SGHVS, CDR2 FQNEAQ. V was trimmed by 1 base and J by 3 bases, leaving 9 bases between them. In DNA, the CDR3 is TGTGCCAGCAGCTTAGGAGGCAGTGACTATGGCTACACCTTC. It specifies CASSLGGSDYGYTF.

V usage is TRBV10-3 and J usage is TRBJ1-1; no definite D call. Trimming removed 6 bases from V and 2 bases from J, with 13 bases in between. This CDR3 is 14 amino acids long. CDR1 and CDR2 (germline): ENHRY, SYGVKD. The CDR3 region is CAISLRGTNTEAFF. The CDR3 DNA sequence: TGTGCCATCAGCCTCCGGGGTACTAACACTGAAGCTTTCTTT.